A selection of T cell receptor beta chains follows, all from one sample in a study of CD8+CD57+ T cells in acquired aplastic anemia. One entry per CDR3 protein results from TCRdb running MiXCR on the reads. The sample has under 200,000 distinct CDR3 sequences; roughly 48% are singletons. Sequencing was done on a sample of sorted CD4+, CD8+, or CD8+CD57+ T cells (not recorded which) from PBMCs. Receptor source: a human donor with aplastic anemia. CDR3s leave out the opening cysteine and the closing phenylalanine or tryptophan. Size is stated for part of the rows, as once, few or many counts, or as a class when the clone is expanded.

abundance | len | v_gene | CDR3aa
once | 12 | TRBV5-6 | ASSYSPGPYEQY
many | 10 | TRBV20-1 | SAWTGVETQY
NA | 15 | TRBV12-3/TRBV12-4 | ASSFNPNSGRPNEQF
many | 15 | TRBV6-5 | ASSYSGLAGTNNEQF
NA | 13 | TRBV10-3 | AISESRGLNYGYT
NA | 13 | TRBV11-3 | ASSLGASGTGEQY
NA | 11 | TRBV2 | ASSVRQGEGYT
NA | 15 | TRBV5-1 | ASTPLGAGTNTGELF
many | 13 | TRBV10-2 | ASSLLAASYNEQF
many | 12 | TRBV6-5 | ASSYGQGNTEAF
once | 12 | TRBV7-8 | ASSLGPDNSPLH
NA | 13 | TRBV28 | ASSGAGYLQETQY
NA | 11 | TRBV2 | ASISTAAYEQY
many | 14 | TRBV20-1 | SARTGLAGSYNEQF
NA | 12 | TRBV6-4 | ASRGGEPGNTIY
medium-sized | 11 | TRBV10-3 | AISRTDEETQY
NA | 11 | TRBV2 | ASIGQLNQPQH
many | 15 | TRBV7-6 | ASSLPPSQVGARTQY
NA | 11 | TRBV24-1 | ATRGGRDQPQH
many | 12 | TRBV5-1 | ASSLTSLDTEAF
NA | 10 | TRBV7-9 | ASSLVGQPQH
many | 13 | TRBV2 | ASSGVLAGGGEQF
many | 12 | TRBV19 | ASSISGGLETQY
once | 13 | TRBV7-9 | ASKNRDATSYEQY
many | 14 | TRBV5-4 | ASSLGSARQNTEAF
few | 12 | TRBV20-1 | SARDQPGAYEQY
many | 12 | TRBV19 | ASSTRTGGQPQH
few | 10 | TRBV7-9 | ASSYGLRGYT
NA | 12 | TRBV4-1 | ASSQELAGTEAF
once | 13 | TRBV7-8 | ASSLTDRRNQPQH
NA | 13 | TRBV27 | ASSQTPERYTEAF
NA | 12 | TRBV9 | ASSVEVGSDTQY
many | 11 | TRBV20-1 | SAREQGGHGYT
many | 13 | TRBV19 | ASSRQVLLDTEAF
NA | 10 | TRBV10-3 | AISGMGETQY
NA | 11 | TRBV12-3/TRBV12-4 | ASTGPVGGEQC
NA | 12 | TRBV12-3/TRBV12-4 | ASNYRGGADVLT
many | 13 | TRBV5-1 | ASSLMAGDSYEQY
few | 13 | TRBV30 | AWRGGSGRKGTQY
many | 13 | TRBV4-3 | ASSAGQNLNTEAF
many | 13 | TRBV7-6 | ASRAGQTNTGELF
NA | 13 | TRBV3-1 | ASSQDWDAPYGYT
few | 11 | TRBV24-1 | ATREPITDTQY
few | 12 | TRBV24-1 | ATRGRGDNQPQH
few | 10 | TRBV7-2 | ASSSVTDTQY
NA | 13 | TRBV18 | ASSSASGEGETQY
NA | 12 | TRBV2 | ASSESGGQIEQF
many | 17 | TRBV24-1 | ATSDSGLAGVGGQETQY
NA | 13 | TRBV11-1 | ASSLGGGPNNEQF
many | 16 | TRBV5-1 | ASSLWSAGRSSGNTIY
NA | 15 | TRBV6-2/TRBV6-3 | ATRAAGISSGANVPT
many | 8 | TRBV25-1 | ASSQNEQF
many | 15 | TRBV11-1 | ASSIPSPGLAADTQY
few | 13 | TRBV30 | AWSVLGGIHNEQF
NA | 12 | TRBV20-1 | SAREGGDGSPLH
NA | 13 | TRBV10-3 | AISELGSGANVLT
NA | 10 | TRBV5-1 | ASGFRGDGYT
once | 13 | TRBV6-1 | ASSAKTGLNYEQY
NA | 12 | TRBV19 | ASSIQGLPYEQY